This TCR beta chain was captured by sequencing in a study of molecular identifiers for immune sequencing clone quantification. This clonotype was counted at least ten times. Libraries of naive CD8 T cells were made from 20,000 to 1,000,000 sorted cells. They used 10%, 30% or 50% RNA. Using a CD8+CD4-CCR7+CD45RA+ phenotype, naive CD8 T cells were sorted. TCRdb used MiXCR to reprocess the PCR reads, holding one entry per CDR3 protein. The sample holds about 40,000 distinct CDR3 sequences, roughly 22% seen once. V lost 0 bases and J 2 bases, leaving 18 bases between the germline ends. This CDR3 region has 18 residues. The germline gives CDR1 LGHNA, CDR2 YSLEER.

The J gene is TRBJ2-3, the V gene TRBV4-3; D is perhaps TRBD1 or TRBD2 (5 bases each). The source of this sequence is a human donor in good health. Some libraries in this study had Jurkat cell RNA spiked in. The specimen sequenced was naive CD8+ T cells from blood, with Jurkat cell RNA spiked in. Subset: FACS-sorted CD8+CD4-CCR7+CD45RA+ naive T cells. CDR3 region: CASSQDFGDGATTDTQYF. CDR3 nucleotide sequence: TGCGCCAGCAGCCAAGATTTTGGGGACGGGGCGACCACAGATACGCAGTATTTT.